This TCR beta chain was captured in a study of T-cell reconstitution after alpha-beta-depleted transplantation in children. Broader study findings: Several hundred expanded graft clones reportedly were the source of alpha-beta T cells about two months after transplant. The study traced high day-60 TCRbeta diversity in some patients to surviving recipient T cells and thymic progenitors. T-cell numbers and diversity, one year after transplant, stemmed largely from T cells that were newly produced.

Unique molecular identifiers were incorporated during preparation of the TCRbeta library. TCRdb independently ran MiXCR on the PCR reads; one entry per CDR3 protein. The sample has hundreds of thousands of distinct CDR3 sequences; about 23% are singletons. A remark on this clonotype: The antigen is unknown.

The source was PBMCs, mostly from graft donor cells, collected 360 days after TCRalphabeta/CD19-depleted stem cell transplant. The sequence came from a boy in the first two years of life who had a stem cell transplant for acute myeloid leukemia, so the T cells may come from the graft donor.

The chain's CDR3 is CASSLTIGHGELFF. Here the CDR3 DNA reads TGTGCCAGCAGTTTAACAATAGGCCACGGGGAGCTGTTTTTT. The V gene is TRBV28, the J gene TRBJ2-2; D is ambiguous. Trimming left V 2 bases short and J 7 bases short, with 11 bases between. The germline CDR1 and CDR2 sequences are MDHEN and SYDVKM. The CDR3 covers 14 residues.